The 32 T cell receptor beta chains below were found in one sample sequenced in a study of T cells in Graves' hyperthyroidism and ophthalmopathy. Amplified TCR beta CDR3 regions came from RNA transcripts. RT-PCR in the first round (using the HTBI primer set) targeted the TCR CDR3. Via MiXCR, TCRdb re-called the multiplex PCR reads, giving one row per CDR3 protein. The sample holds some 700,000 distinct CDR3 sequences; around 16% are singletons and the top ten take about 14%. Sequenced: blood. Receptors were obtained from a man aged 45-65 years with Graves' hyperthyroidism.

This chain connects TRBV19 to TRBJ2-1; no firm D call. Trimming cost V 7 bases and J 0 bases, with 19 bases left between them. Per the germline V gene, CDR1 is LNHDA and CDR2 is SQIVND (reference sequence). The CDR3 totals 17 residues. CDR3 sequence (DNA): TGTGCCAGTACCCCAACTGGGTTTGCAAGCTCCTACAATGAGCAGTTCTTC. Translating gives CASTPTGFASSYNEQFF.

This clonotype was picked up many times. The J gene is TRBJ2-1, the V gene TRBV9; 13 positions match TRBD2. Germline V gene data show CDR1 as SGDLS and CDR2 as YYNGEE. CDR3 length: 15 amino acids. The V and J ends lost 4 bases and 11 bases, in that order; junction bases with no gene match: 9. The CDR3 loop reads CASSKWTSGSEKQFF. In nucleotides, the CDR3 is TGTGCCAGCAGCAAATGGACTAGCGGGAGTGAAAAGCAGTTCTTC.

This clonotype showed up just a few times. The chain links TRBV12-3 or TRBV12-4 to TRBJ1-3; D not resolved. V gave up 8 bases and J gave up 5 bases, with 10 bases separating them. This CDR3 contains 12 residues. Here the CDR3 reads CASPLRRNTIYF. CDR3 nucleotides: TGTGCCAGCCCCTTGCGTAGAAACACCATATATTTT.

V usage is TRBV5-1 and J usage is TRBJ1-1; D perhaps matches TRBD1 (6 bases). Germline CDR1 reads SGHRS; CDR2 reads YFSETQ. This CDR3 comprises 15 residues. V was shortened by 0 bases and J by 5 bases, with 14 bases between the two germline ends. CDR3 region: CASSLVGRGETEAFF. For the CDR3, the DNA is TGCGCCAGCAGCTTGGTTGGCAGGGGTGAGACTGAAGCTTTCTTT.

The chain combines TRBV5-6 with TRBJ1-2, with D possibly being TRBD1 (6 bases). V lost 1 base, J lost 8 bases, and 12 bases lay in between. Germline V gene data show CDR1 as SGHDT and CDR2 as YYEEEE. This CDR3 comprises 13 residues. This CDR3 reads CASSLYPGEGYTF. DNA of the CDR3: TGTGCCAGCAGCTTGTATCCAGGGGAAGGCTACACCTTC.

Ten or more counts support this clonotype. The chain links TRBV20-1 to TRBJ2-1, with D unresolved. The V gene's germline CDR1 is DFQATT and CDR2 SNEGSKA (reference sequence). Trimming removed 3 bases at V and 12 bases at J, with 9 bases between. CDR3 length: 10 amino acids. The CDR3 DNA sequence: TGCAGTGCTAGGGAAATGAGGCAGTTCTTC. Protein sequence: CSAREMRQFF.

This chain joins TRBV6-1 and TRBJ2-2; possible D gene TRBD2, 6 bases. The germline V and J ends were trimmed by 2 bases and 1 base, with 8 bases remaining between them. Germline CDR1 is MNHNS and CDR2 is SASEGT. The CDR3 loop spans 15 amino acids. The CDR3 spells CASSEQGGNTGELFF. As DNA, the CDR3 is TGTGCCAGCAGTGAACAGGGAGGGAACACCGGGGAGCTGTTTTTT.

The table lists this clonotype with many counts. This chain links TRBV12-3 or TRBV12-4 with TRBJ1-6; D uncertain. The length of the CDR3 is 12 residues. The germline V and J ends were trimmed by 5 bases and 8 bases, with 7 bases remaining between them. The CDR3 DNA is TGTGCCAGCAGTCACCCGGATTCACCCCTCCACTTT. The encoded protein is CASSHPDSPLHF.

The V call is TRBV11-1, the J call TRBJ2-7, with 13 bases matching TRBD2. CDR1 and CDR2 (germline): SGHAT, FQDESV (reference sequence). The CDR3 has 15 residues. V dropped 7 bases and J dropped 4; count of bases not matched to a gene: 7. Here the CDR3 reads CASMYGTSGMYEQYF. In DNA, the CDR3 is TGTGCCAGCATGTACGGGACTAGCGGGATGTACGAGCAGTACTTC. Filled out from reference TRBV11-1 and TRBJ2-7, the complete variable domain reads EAEVAQSPRYKITEKSQAVAFWCDPISGHATLYWYRQILGQGPELLVQFQDESVVDDSQLPKDRFSAERLKGVDSTLKIQPAELGDSAMYLCASMYGTSGMYEQYFGPGTRLTVT.

This clonotype occurred a few times. The V and J genes are TRBV6-1 and TRBJ2-3; D is perhaps TRBD2 (5 bases). The CDR3 has 12 amino acids. Trimming cost V 6 bases and J 5 bases, with 9 bases left between them. The germline V gene encodes CDR1 MNHNS and CDR2 SASEGT. CDR3 amino acids: CASSGLVDTQYF. CDR3 coding DNA: TGTGCCAGCAGCGGACTGGTAGATACGCAGTATTTT.

This clonotype was detected only a few times. A single base separates this from a much larger clone, so it may be a read error. The V and J genes are TRBV6-5 and TRBJ1-1; tentatively, D is TRBD1 (5 bases). Germline-derived CDR1 and CDR2 are MNHEY and SVGAGI. The CDR3 covers 15 residues. CDR3 nucleotides: TGTGCCAGCAGTTACTACGGGGGTCTGAACACTGAAACTTTCTTT. Its protein is CASSYYGGLNTETFF.

The V and J genes are TRBV4-1 and TRBJ2-3; D gene unclear. The V gene's germline CDR1 is MGHRA and CDR2 YSYEKL. This CDR3 contains 13 residues. V lost 0 bases and J lost 3, with 4 bases in between. The chain's CDR3 is CASSQDWTDTQYF. The DNA of the CDR3 is TGCGCCAGCAGCCAAGATTGGACAGATACGCAGTATTTT.

The chain combines TRBV12-3 or TRBV12-4 with TRBJ2-3; D is unclear. This CDR3 region has 12 residues. With 9 bases removed from V and 6 bases from J, the gap between germline ends came to 13 bases. The DNA of the CDR3 is TGTGCCAGTACGACTGTGGCGGATACGCAGTATTTT. Protein: CASTTVADTQYF.

Only a few counts were recorded for this clonotype. This may come from a read error, since a much larger clone is one base off. The chain joins TRBV12-3 or TRBV12-4 to TRBJ2-7; 10 bases line up with TRBD2. V trimming: 4 bases; J trimming: 4 bases; junction bases outside the gene matches: 10. The CDR3 is made up of 16 amino acids. CDR3 loop: CASSSVGPSGSYEQYF. The CDR3 DNA follows: TGTGCCAGCAGTTCAGTGGGTCCTAGCGGGAGTTACGAGCAGTACTTC.

This clonotype was observed at least ten times. The CDR3 protein is CASSRRGRNEKLFF. CDR3 coding DNA: TGTGCCAGCAGCCGCCGGGGAAGAAATGAAAAACTGTTTTTT. V and J are TRBV2 and TRBJ1-4; D is undetermined. The CDR3 runs 14 residues. V was cut by 6 bases and J by 5 bases, with 13 bases left in between. Germline values: CDR1 SNHLY, CDR2 FYNNEI. Using reference TRBV2 and TRBJ1-4 for the parts outside the CDR3, the full variable domain is EPEVTQTPSHQVTQMGQEVILRCVPISNHLYFYWYRQILGQKVEFLVSFYNNEISEKSEIFDDQFSVERPDGSNFTLKIRSTKLEDSAMYFCASSRRGRNEKLFFGSGTQLSVL.

This clonotype was seen repeatedly, ten times or more. The chain uses TRBV2 and TRBJ1-5; D is uncertain. V was clipped by 7 bases and J by 1 base, with 11 bases between them. Germline V gene sequence: CDR1 SNHLY, CDR2 FYNNEI. CDR3 length: 14 residues. CDR3 amino acids: CASTGEKSNQPQHF. The CDR3 DNA follows: TGTGCCAGCACCGGGGAGAAAAGCAATCAGCCCCAGCATTTT.

The chain couples TRBV3-1 to TRBJ2-1; possibly TRBD2 for D (5 bases). Germline values: CDR1 LGHDT, CDR2 YNNKEL (reference sequence). The CDR3 sequence is 15 residues long. V shed 1 base and J shed 8 bases, with 15 bases lying between them. The DNA for the CDR3 is TGTGCCAGCAGCCAAGCGGGTCCCGGGGTTGATGAGCAGTTCTTC. It translates to CASSQAGPGVDEQFF.

The V gene is TRBV19, the J gene TRBJ2-7; D is perhaps TRBD2 (6 bases). CDR3 size: 15 residues. CDR1 is LNHDA, CDR2 SQIVND, per germline (reference sequence). Trimming left V 5 bases short and J 2 bases short, with 16 bases between. The CDR3 loop reads CASSHPGGATYEQYF. As DNA, the CDR3 is TGTGCCAGTAGTCACCCGGGCGGGGCCACCTACGAGCAGTACTTC.

This clonotype has more than one count but fewer than ten. This rearrangement joins TRBV18 to TRBJ2-7, with D possibly TRBD2 on 5 matching bases. Trimming took off 4 bases at V and 3 bases at J, with 13 bases between the two ends. This CDR3 is 14 amino acids long. Germline values: CDR1 KGHSH, CDR2 LQKENI. The DNA for the CDR3 is TGTGCCAGCTCACTAACGGACTCTGGCTACGAGCAGTACTTC. Translation: CASSLTDSGYEQYF.

V gene TRBV24-1 combines with J gene TRBJ2-7, with 7 bases lining up with TRBD1. V shed 5 bases and J 6 bases; nucleotides not matched to a gene: 9. This CDR3 has 14 amino acids. Germline lookup yields CDR1 KGHDR and CDR2 SFDVKD. CDR3 in amino acids: CATSGNRGNAEQYF. The CDR3 DNA is TGTGCCACCAGTGGTAACAGGGGAAACGCCGAGCAGTACTTC.

The sample holds many counts of this clonotype. This sequence joins TRBV6-1 and TRBJ2-7; tentative D call: TRBD2 (5 bases). Germline assignment: CDR1 MNHNS and CDR2 SASEGT. The V end was cut by 6 bases, the J end by 3 bases, with 18 bases between. This CDR3 is 15 amino acids long. The CDR3 region is CASSTYSGFGYEQYF. The CDR3, as DNA: TGTGCCAGCAGCACCTATTCGGGATTCGGCTACGAGCAGTACTTC.

The chain carries TRBV5-8 and TRBJ1-3; no clear D. V was trimmed by 4 bases and J by 0 bases, leaving 11 bases between them. The CDR3 has 15 amino acids. Germline CDR1 SGHTS, CDR2 YDEGEE. In DNA form, the CDR3 reads TGTGCCAGCAGCGTAGGACGGTTCTCTGGAAACACCATATATTTT. It is translated as CASSVGRFSGNTIYF.

The chain couples TRBV5-1 to TRBJ2-2; TRBD2 aligns across 13 bases. The V and J ends lost 3 bases and 4 bases, in that order; junction bases with no gene match: 3. The CDR3 runs 16 residues. Looked up from germline, CDR1 is SGHRS and CDR2 is YFSETQ. CDR3 in amino acids: CASSWGLAGPTGELFF. CDR3 nucleotides: TGCGCCAGCAGCTGGGGACTAGCGGGGCCCACCGGGGAGCTGTTTTTT.

Many counts were recorded for this clonotype. The chain employs TRBV6-2 or TRBV6-3 and TRBJ2-1; D may be TRBD2 (6 bases). CDR1 and CDR2 (germline): MNHEY, SVGEGT. CDR3 size: 17 residues. Trimming pared 0 bases from V and 0 bases from J, leaving 12 bases between. The CDR3: CASSYSPGSSSYNEQFF. The CDR3 region has the DNA TGTGCCAGCAGTTACTCGCCCGGGAGTAGCTCCTACAATGAGCAGTTCTTC.

On this clonotype itself: One end of the junction does not line up with germline, which may come from a read error. The chain is built from TRBV18 and TRBJ1-1; D gene unclear. The CDR3 is made up of 14 amino acids. Germline V gene lookup returns CDR1 KGHSH and CDR2 LQKENI. The CDR3, as DNA: TGCGCCAGCTCACCACCAAATGCGGACACTGAAGCTTTCTTT. This codes for CASSPPNADTEAFF.

This clonotype has at least ten counts. The J gene is TRBJ2-3, the V gene TRBV28; D remains ambiguous. V was clipped by 2 bases and J by 6 bases, with 15 bases between them. This CDR3 spans 15 amino acids. Germline loops: CDR1 MDHEN, CDR2 SYDVKM. CDR3 protein: CASSLLPRSGDTQYF. The CDR3 nucleotides read TGTGCCAGCAGTTTACTACCGAGATCTGGCGATACGCAGTATTTT.

Notes on this clonotype: Since a much larger clone is just one base distant, this may be a read error. This chain uses TRBV6-5 with TRBJ2-1, with a weak D call TRBD2 (6 bases). The V end was cut by 3 bases, the J end by 3 bases, with 12 bases between. From germline, CDR1 is MNHEY and CDR2 SVGAGI. This CDR3 is 15 amino acids long. The CDR3 protein is CASSYRGYLYNEQFF. DNA for the CDR3: TGTGCCAGCAGTTATCGGGGGTACCTCTACAATGAGCAGTTCTTC.

This clonotype turned up a few times. This sequence joins TRBV28 and TRBJ1-5; D is uncertain. The length of the CDR3 is 15 residues. Germline V gene sequence: CDR1 MDHEN, CDR2 SYDVKM. Deletions cut 7 bases from V and 3 bases from J, with 16 bases between. The CDR3 region is CASTFKGWDNQPQHF. The CDR3, as DNA: TGTGCCAGCACGTTTAAGGGTTGGGACAATCAGCCCCAGCATTTT.

Here the CDR3 DNA reads TGTGCCAGTAGTACCCGCGGACTAGCGGGAGGGAACACAGATACGCAGTATTTT. Protein product: CASSTRGLAGGNTDTQYF. The gene calls are TRBV19 and TRBJ2-3, with 15 nucleotides matching TRBD2. Unmatched junction bases numbered 7, after V lost 4 bases and J lost 2 bases. Germline CDR1 reads LNHDA; CDR2 reads SQIVND (reference sequence). This CDR3 has 18 amino acids.

The J gene is TRBJ1-4, the V gene TRBV4-2; D perhaps matches TRBD1 (5 bases). Per the germline V gene, CDR1 is LGHNA and CDR2 is YNFKEQ. V dropped 1 base and J dropped 5 bases, with 26 bases sitting between them. CDR3 size: 20 residues. For the CDR3, the DNA is TGTGCCAGCAGCCAAGGGAACTCCGGGTCCAGCCGACAGCAGAATGAAAAACTGTTTTTT. Protein sequence: CASSQGNSGSSRQQNEKLFF.

This clonotype appeared a few times. V is TRBV20-1 and J is TRBJ1-5; no clear D. This CDR3 region has 13 residues. Germline V gene lookup returns CDR1 DFQATT and CDR2 SNEGSKA (reference sequence). Trimming pared 3 bases from V and 3 bases from J, leaving 9 bases between. The DNA for the CDR3 is TGCAGTGCTAGTGTGACGTTCAATCAGCCCCAGCATTTT. This codes for CSASVTFNQPQHF.

There are many counts of this clonotype. The V and J genes are TRBV19 and TRBJ2-2, with TRBD2 matching 11 bases. This CDR3 spans 16 amino acids. CDR1 and CDR2 from the germline V gene are LNHDA and SQIVND (reference sequence). J gave up 3 bases and V 5 bases, and 5 bases lay outside the gene matches. CDR3 DNA: TGTGCCAGTAGTCCCGTACTAGCGGGAGACACCGGGGAGCTGTTTTTT. This gives the protein CASSPVLAGDTGELFF.